This TCR beta chain was captured by sequencing in a study of cytomegalovirus exposure and HLA in healthy donors. General study points: The investigators catalogued 164 TCR beta chains as cytomegalovirus-associated. In a later analysis, CMV-associated beta chains were mostly HLA-associated, it appeared. It was reported that TCR beta sequences correctly inferred the HLA-A and HLA-B alleles for most subjects.

13 Jbeta primers and 60 Vbeta primers were used for the PCR. The protocol was immunoSEQ multiplex PCR, while the TCRdb copy is restricted to in-frame clones and leaves out a portion. This sample carries around 150,000 clones, over 65% of them seen once, and the ten largest clones take approximately 7.1%. On this clone itself: Its specificity is not known. Different DNA sequences within this sample yield the same CDR3.

Germline V gives CDR1 SGHRS, CDR2 YFSETQ. The trim removed 3 bases at V and 4 bases at J, leaving 6 bases unmatched. The CDR3 is made up of 14 amino acids. The clonotype originates from a man aged 40-49 years in good health and CMV-seropositive. The rearrangement uses TRBV5-1 and TRBJ2-7; 8 positions agree with TRBD1. Sequenced input: PBMCs. The CDR3 DNA is TGCGCCAGCAGCTCCGGGACAGGATTGTACGAGCAGTACTTC. Protein product: CASSSGTGLYEQYF.